A selection of T cell receptor beta chains follows, all from one sample in a study of identical twins. TCRdb independently ran MiXCR on the 5' RACE reads; one entry per CDR3 protein. The data contain 400,000 to 500,000 distinct CDR3 sequences, 13% to 15% of them singletons. These same records also appear under a second study, on yellow fever vaccine responses in identical twins.

Material for sequencing was CD4+ T cells sorted from blood. These receptors were obtained from a woman between 18 and 29 years old in good health. The CDR3 runs from the conserved cysteine through the conserved F or W. The order of the fields is D gene, J gene, clone size, V gene, CDR3 protein, CDR3 DNA. D genes are given only for firm matches. Some rows have no size entry. The others give once, few or many, or a class for an expanded clone.

>NA|TRBJ2-5|NA|TRBV3-1
CASSQLRTSLSGRETQYF
TGTGCCAGCAGCCAGTTAAGAACTAGCCTCAGTGGGAGGGAGACCCAGTACTTC
>NA|TRBJ2-1|NA|TRBV5-1
CASSYRSRVNEQFF
TGCGCCAGCAGCTACCGAAGCAGGGTGAATGAGCAGTTCTTC
>TRBD1|TRBJ2-1|few|TRBV7-9
CASSPGQGNNEQFF
TGTGCCAGCAGCCCGGGACAGGGAAACAATGAGCAGTTCTTC
>NA|TRBJ2-3|many|TRBV6-5
CASGSTDTQYF
TGTGCCAGCGGGAGCACAGATACGCAGTATTTT
>TRBD1|TRBJ1-1|few|TRBV7-9
CASRSSGQLNTEAFF
TGTGCCAGCAGGTCATCGGGACAGCTGAACACTGAAGCTTTCTTT
>NA|TRBJ2-3|NA|TRBV12-3/TRBV12-4
CASSFLSEVLSTDTQYF
TGTGCCAGCAGTTTCTTATCGGAGGTGCTTAGCACAGATACGCAGTATTTT
>NA|TRBJ1-5|many|TRBV6-2/TRBV6-3
CASTTGDQPQHF
TGTGCCAGCACCACCGGGGATCAGCCCCAGCATTTT
>NA|TRBJ1-1|many|TRBV12-3/TRBV12-4
CASSRGGVNTEAFF
TGTGCCAGCAGTCGAGGGGGGGTGAACACTGAAGCTTTCTTT
>TRBD2|TRBJ2-2|NA|TRBV6-5
CASSYGTSNTGELFF
TGTGCCAGCAGTTACGGGACTAGTAACACCGGGGAGCTGTTTTTT
>NA|TRBJ1-1|NA|TRBV5-1
CASSLGIRDGSYEAFF
TGCGCCAGCAGCTTGGGGATTCGGGACGGGAGCTATGAAGCTTTCTTT
>NA|TRBJ2-2|NA|TRBV2
CASSENELVLTGELFF
TGTGCCAGCAGTGAAAATGAACTAGTGCTGACCGGGGAGCTGTTTTTT
>NA|TRBJ2-4|NA|TRBV24-1
CATSEADRRDIQYF
TGTGCCACCAGTGAAGCCGACAGGCGGGACATTCAGTACTTC
>TRBD1|TRBJ2-7|few|TRBV20-1
CSASYGDRAYEQYF
TGCAGTGCTTCCTACGGGGACAGGGCCTACGAGCAGTACTTC
>TRBD2|TRBJ2-4|NA|TRBV20-1
CSARKPGLAENIQYF
TGCAGTGCTAGAAAACCGGGACTAGCGGAAAACATTCAGTACTTC
>TRBD1|TRBJ2-5|few|TRBV11-1
CASSLLGPTGLLQETQYF
TGTGCCAGCAGCTTACTTGGACCGACAGGGCTTCTCCAAGAGACCCAGTACTTC
>NA|TRBJ1-1|NA|TRBV15
CATSRQGPSPAFF
TGTGCCACCAGCAGACAGGGCCCGTCACCAGCTTTCTTT
>NA|TRBJ2-1|few|TRBV4-2
CASSQDLQGFQYNEQFF
TGTGCCAGCAGCCAAGATTTACAGGGATTCCAATACAATGAGCAGTTCTTC
>TRBD2|TRBJ2-5|NA|TRBV30
CAWKGLAETQYF
TGTGCCTGGAAGGGACTAGCAGAGACCCAGTACTTC
>TRBD1|TRBJ2-4|NA|TRBV6-2/TRBV6-3
CASSYPPETGGIQYF
TGTGCCAGCAGTTACCCTCCCGAAACAGGGGGCATTCAGTACTTC
>TRBD2|TRBJ2-3|NA|TRBV7-9
CASSLSGGLADTQYF
TGTGCCAGCAGCCTTAGCGGGGGCCTGGCAGATACGCAGTATTTT
>NA|TRBJ2-7|few|TRBV12-3/TRBV12-4
CASSLEGRERGDF
TGTGCCAGCAGTTTAGAGGGCAGGGAACGCGGGGACTTC
>TRBD1|TRBJ1-2|NA|TRBV6-1
CASKAGRGHGYTF
TGTGCCAGCAAGGCTGGCAGGGGGCATGGCTACACCTTC
>TRBD1|TRBJ2-7|NA|TRBV7-2
CASSLVGDRGYEQYF
TGTGCCAGCAGCTTAGTGGGTGACAGGGGCTACGAGCAGTACTTC
>NA|TRBJ1-5|few|TRBV20-1
CSARDGAGNQPQHF
TGCAGTGCTAGAGATGGGGCAGGGAATCAGCCCCAGCATTTT
>NA|TRBJ2-2|NA|TRBV5-1
CASSLSGRGPTGELFF
TGCGCCAGCAGCTTGTCTGGGCGGGGCCCAACCGGGGAGCTGTTTTTT
>NA|TRBJ2-7|NA|TRBV20-1
CSARGGGGSYEQYF
TGCAGTGCTAGAGGGGGAGGCGGATCCTACGAGCAGTACTTC
>NA|TRBJ2-3|many|TRBV5-1
CASSGRTVSSDTQYF
TGCGCCAGCAGCGGGCGGACGGTCTCTTCAGATACGCAGTATTTT
>TRBD1|TRBJ1-4|few|TRBV5-1
CASSLALLDRGHSEKLFF
TGCGCCAGCAGCTTGGCCCTCCTCGACAGGGGGCACAGTGAAAAACTGTTTTTT
>TRBD1|TRBJ1-4|many|TRBV15
CATSYRGQTNEKLFF
TGTGCCACCAGCTACCGGGGACAGACTAATGAAAAACTGTTTTTT
>NA|TRBJ2-7|many|TRBV7-7
CASSLTGLFNEQYF
TGTGCTAGCAGCTTAACAGGGCTTTTCAACGAGCAGTACTTC
>NA|TRBJ1-2|NA|TRBV30
CAWGDGAGYTF
TGTGCCTGGGGCGACGGTGCCGGCTACACCTTC
>NA|TRBJ2-7|many|TRBV6-1
CASRETAVYEQYF
TGTGCCAGCAGAGAGACAGCAGTCTACGAGCAGTACTTC
>NA|TRBJ2-1|NA|TRBV12-5
CASGLPGGNEQFF
TGTGCTAGTGGTTTGCCCGGCGGCAATGAGCAGTTCTTC
>TRBD2|TRBJ2-5|NA|TRBV5-1
CASSSTSAWETQYF
TGCGCCAGCAGCTCGACTAGCGCTTGGGAGACCCAGTACTTC
>TRBD2|TRBJ2-5|few|TRBV20-1
CSARDEVGGKQETQYF
TGCAGTGCTAGAGATGAAGTGGGGGGGAAGCAAGAGACCCAGTACTTC
>NA|TRBJ2-5|few|TRBV30
CAWSVTEVTAQYF
TGTGCCTGGAGTGTTACAGAGGTTACGGCCCAGTACTTC
>NA|TRBJ2-7|NA|TRBV3-1
CASTRRGPREQYF
TGTGCCAGCACCCGGCGGGGGCCTAGAGAGCAGTACTTC
>NA|TRBJ2-3|NA|TRBV20-1
CSAAFLGRSTDTQYF
TGCAGTGCTGCCTTTTTGGGGCGGAGCACAGATACGCAGTATTTT
>NA|TRBJ2-2|few|TRBV2
CASSVNGGTGELFF
TGTGCCAGCAGTGTAAATGGGGGGACCGGGGAGCTGTTTTTT
>NA|TRBJ2-7|few|TRBV7-8
CASSLGAGSLSYEQYF
TGTGCCAGCAGCTTAGGGGCAGGGTCTTTGTCCTACGAGCAGTACTTC
>NA|TRBJ1-1|few|TRBV18
CASSPPTRTEAFF
TGTGCCAGCTCACCACCGACAAGAACTGAAGCTTTCTTT